This T cell receptor (beta chain) was captured by sequencing in a study of T cell responses to AZD1222 COVID-19 vaccine. The V segment lost 3 bases and the J segment 10 bases; nucleotides outside the gene matches: 10. This CDR3 has 15 amino acids. Germline assignment: CDR1 SGHRS and CDR2 YFSETQ. With regard to this clone: No antigen is known for it.

The protocol was immunoSEQ multiplex PCR, while the TCRdb copy is restricted to in-frame clones and leaves out a portion. This sample yields 90,000 to 140,000 clones, of which nearly 90% are seen a single time; 40% to 55% belongs to the top ten. Study-level findings and limits: Samples come after the peak T cell response, not at day 14.

V gene TRBV5-1 combines with J gene TRBJ1-1, with 12 bases aligning to TRBD1. The clonotype comes from an adult who received the AZD1222 COVID-19 vaccine. Sequencing was performed on peripheral blood, taken 28 days after the second AZD1222 dose. The CDR3 here is CASSSPGQGASGAFF. DNA of the CDR3: TGCGCCAGCAGCTCCCCGGGACAGGGGGCTAGTGGAGCTTTCTTT.